A selection of T cell receptor beta chains follows, all from one sample in a study of identical twins. From the 5' RACE reads, TCRdb called clonotypes with MiXCR, one entry per CDR3 protein. This sample carries around 500,000 distinct CDR3 sequences, 14% of them seen once, and the ten largest clones take around 0.52%. A further study also used this sample, focusing on yellow fever vaccine responses in identical twins.

The sequenced material came from CD4+ T cells sorted from blood. The receptors were gathered from a young woman in good health. CDR3s include the opening cysteine and the closing phenylalanine or tryptophan. D genes are given only for firm matches. A row's size may be missing; if present it is once, few, many or a size class.

CDR3nt,CDR3aa,d_gene,j_gene,len,v_gene,abundance
TGTGCCAGCAGTCTCACGGGACAGGGGGCTGAGCAGTTCTTC,CASSLTGQGAEQFF,TRBD1,TRBJ2-1,14,TRBV28,-
TGTGCCAGCAGACCCAGAAGGGCGCAAGGCTACACCTTC,CASRPRRAQGYTF,-,TRBJ1-2,13,TRBV6-1,few
TGTGCCAGTAGAGATCCGGGACAGTCTAACTACGAGCAGTACTTC,CASRDPGQSNYEQYF,TRBD1,TRBJ2-7,15,TRBV19,-
TGTGCCAGCAGCCCATGGAGTAGCGGGAAACGGGAGACCCAGTACTTC,CASSPWSSGKRETQYF,TRBD2,TRBJ2-5,16,TRBV7-2,-
TGTGCCAGCACCGGGTACAGCGCAAGCGGGAAATACAATGAGCAGTTCTTC,CASTGYSASGKYNEQFF,TRBD2,TRBJ2-1,17,TRBV25-1,-
TGTGCCAGCAGGAATGGGCTACCCTACGAGCAGTACTTC,CASRNGLPYEQYF,-,TRBJ2-7,13,TRBV6-2/TRBV6-3,-
TGTGCCAGCAGCTTAAGTAGGGGGGGTGAGCAGTTCTTC,CASSLSRGGEQFF,-,TRBJ2-1,13,TRBV7-2,-
TGCGCCAGCAGCCAAATAGGGTGGGGGGAGACCCAGTACTTC,CASSQIGWGETQYF,-,TRBJ2-5,14,TRBV4-1,many
TGTGCCAGCAGCTTATCGAGCAGCTGGTCGGACCGGGAGCTGTTTTTT,CASSLSSSWSDRELFF,-,TRBJ2-2,16,TRBV7-2,-
TGTGCCAGCAGCACCGACGGGACAGACACCGGGGAGCTGTTTTTT,CASSTDGTDTGELFF,TRBD1,TRBJ2-2,15,TRBV7-2,few
TGTGCTAGCAGCACACAGGGACCCGGGGAGCTGTTTTTT,CASSTQGPGELFF,-,TRBJ2-2,13,TRBV7-7,few
TGTGCCAGCAGATACGGGGTGGGGTATGGCTACACCTTC,CASRYGVGYGYTF,-,TRBJ1-2,13,TRBV6-5,few
TGCGCCAGCAGCCCCCAAGGACTAGCGGGTTTCAATGAGCAGTTCTTC,CASSPQGLAGFNEQFF,TRBD2,TRBJ2-1,16,TRBV5-1,few
TGCAGCGTTGGCATCCACCAAGAGACCCAGTACTTC,CSVGIHQETQYF,-,TRBJ2-5,12,TRBV29-1,few
TGCGCCAGCAGCGTAGACAGCTACGAGCAGTACTTC,CASSVDSYEQYF,-,TRBJ2-7,12,TRBV5-1,many
TGCGCCAGCAGCTTGGAGAGGGGGCTCTACAATGAGCAGTTCTTC,CASSLERGLYNEQFF,TRBD1,TRBJ2-1,15,TRBV5-1,many
TGCGCCAGCAGCCTCCTCTCGACAGGATCAAGGGAGACCCAGTACTTC,CASSLLSTGSRETQYF,-,TRBJ2-5,16,TRBV5-1,few
TGTGCCAGCAGACCGGAGACCCAGTACTTC,CASRPETQYF,-,TRBJ2-5,10,TRBV9,few
TGCAGCGCAGTCCCGGGACAGGGCCCTAATGAAAAACTGTTTTTT,CSAVPGQGPNEKLFF,TRBD1,TRBJ1-4,15,TRBV29-1,few
TGTGCCAGCAGTTTGCCCTCAGCTGTGGGACAGGGTTACACCGGGGAGCTGTTTTTT,CASSLPSAVGQGYTGELFF,TRBD1,TRBJ2-2,19,TRBV28,-
TGCGCCAGCAGCAGCCAGGGAGAGACCCAGTACTTC,CASSSQGETQYF,-,TRBJ2-5,12,TRBV5-1,many
TGTGCCAGTAGTAGATCCGGGACTAGCGAATACGAGCAGTACTTC,CASSRSGTSEYEQYF,TRBD2,TRBJ2-7,15,TRBV19,-
TGTGCCACCAGTGATTCCAGGGGGCCAGAGACCCAGTACTTC,CATSDSRGPETQYF,TRBD1,TRBJ2-5,14,TRBV24-1,-
TGTGCCATCAGTGATGGGGCAGATACGCAGTATTTT,CAISDGADTQYF,-,TRBJ2-3,12,TRBV10-3,-
TGCGCCAGCAGCTGGCGGGGACAGGGGATTGAAGCTTTCTTT,CASSWRGQGIEAFF,TRBD1,TRBJ1-1,14,TRBV5-1,many
TGTGCCAGCAGTATCCTTAAAGGGCTTTCTGGTGGAGATACGCAGTATTTT,CASSILKGLSGGDTQYF,-,TRBJ2-3,17,TRBV12-3/TRBV12-4,-
TGTGCCAGCAGCTTGGCACAGAGACGTGAAGCTTTCTTT,CASSLAQRREAFF,-,TRBJ1-1,13,TRBV7-2,-
TGTGCCAGCAGCGTGCCAGGGCACAATCAGCCCCAGCATTTT,CASSVPGHNQPQHF,-,TRBJ1-5,14,TRBV7-2,few
TGTGCCAGCAGCCAACTAGGGGACGGGGAGCTGTTTTTT,CASSQLGDGELFF,-,TRBJ2-2,13,TRBV3-1,-
TGTGCCAGCAGCCGGCTTGGTGGGGCCACAGTCGAGCAGTACTTC,CASSRLGGATVEQYF,-,TRBJ2-7,15,TRBV7-2,-
TGTGCCAGCAGCTTCACCTACGAGCAGTACTTC,CASSFTYEQYF,-,TRBJ2-7,11,TRBV6-2/TRBV6-3,many
TGTGCCAGCAGTTTTCCACAACCGGCCACCGGGGAGCTGTTTTTT,CASSFPQPATGELFF,-,TRBJ2-2,15,TRBV12-3/TRBV12-4,-
TGTGCCACCAGCAGCGCTAAAGCGAAATACAATGAGCAGTTCTTC,CATSSAKAKYNEQFF,-,TRBJ2-1,15,TRBV15,few
TGTGCCAGCAGTCACGGGACAGAATACGAGCAGTACTTC,CASSHGTEYEQYF,TRBD1,TRBJ2-7,13,TRBV6-5,few